This T cell receptor beta chain was profiled in a study of cytomegalovirus exposure and HLA in healthy donors. Using immunoSEQ multiplex PCR, the repertoire was profiled, and TCRdb retains in-frame clones only, with some absent. The top ten clones hold approximately 1.5% of a sample with some 80,000 clones, almost 97% of them seen once. The sample taken for sequencing was PBMCs. The receptor was derived from a man aged 18 to 30 in good health and CMV-seropositive.

The CDR3, as DNA: TGTGCCAGCAGTTTATCAGGCAGGGGAGGGGGCACTGAAGCTTTCTTT. Its protein is CASSLSGRGGGTEAFF. The rearrangement uses TRBV27 and TRBJ1-1; TRBD1 might be the D (6 bases). CDR3 size: 16 residues. Germline V lookup: CDR1 MNHEY, CDR2 SMNVEV (reference sequence). The germline V and J ends were trimmed by 0 bases and 4 bases, with 15 bases remaining between them.